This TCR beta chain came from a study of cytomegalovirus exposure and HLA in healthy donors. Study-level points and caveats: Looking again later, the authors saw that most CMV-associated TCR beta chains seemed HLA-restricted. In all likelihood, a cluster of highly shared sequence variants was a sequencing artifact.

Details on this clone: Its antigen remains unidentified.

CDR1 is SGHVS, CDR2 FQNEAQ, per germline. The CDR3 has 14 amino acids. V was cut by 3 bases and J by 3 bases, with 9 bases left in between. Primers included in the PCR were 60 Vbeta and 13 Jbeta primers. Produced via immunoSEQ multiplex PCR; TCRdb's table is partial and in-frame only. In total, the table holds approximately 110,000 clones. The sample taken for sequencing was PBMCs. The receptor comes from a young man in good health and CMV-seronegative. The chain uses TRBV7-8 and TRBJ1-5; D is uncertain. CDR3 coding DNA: TGTGCCAGCAGCTTGCGGGGTTACAATCAGCCCCAGCATTTT. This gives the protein CASSLRGYNQPQHF.